This TCR beta chain was captured in a study of T cells after yellow fever vaccination. TCRdb recomputed calls from the 5' RACE reads with MiXCR, one row per CDR3 protein. Of 160,000 or so distinct CDR3 sequences in the sample, 5.5% to 7.5% were seen once. Germline assignment: CDR1 PRHDT and CDR2 FYEKMQ (reference sequence). Trimming stripped 7 bases from V and 10 bases from J, with 23 bases between. The CDR3 is 15 amino acids. The V call is TRBV13, the J call TRBJ2-1; D might be TRBD2 (6 bases). The sequenced sample was CD4+ T cells sorted from PBMCs, obtained more than 4 days after the first yellow fever vaccination. The source of this sequence is a man aged 18 to 30 who received the YFV17D yellow fever vaccine. The CDR3 DNA reads TGTGCCAGCATCCTTGGGGGGACCCCTCATCGCGAGCAGTTCTTC. Translated: CASILGGTPHREQFF.